The text below deals with one T cell receptor beta chain. This record comes from a study of blood T cells in healthy people across ages. Collection of around 10 milliliters of peripheral blood was performed for each donor. The CDR3 has 13 amino acids. Germline-derived CDR1 and CDR2 are LGHNA and YNFKEQ. Through a sample-barcoded 5' primer and a J-beta primer mix, a second PCR was run for roughly 7 to 11 cycles. TCRdb used MiXCR to reprocess the 5' RACE reads, holding one entry per CDR3 protein. This sample has approximately 900,000 distinct CDR3 sequences; 40% to 60% occur once, and the top ten carry 10% to 15%.

The sequence came from a man aged 30 to 45 in good health. J is TRBJ2-5 and V is TRBV4-2; unclear D gene. Gene TRBJ2-7 matches the end of the DNA better, so the J call may be wrong. Sequencing was performed on blood. CDR3 amino acids: CASSQGGNYEQYF. The CDR3 DNA is TGTGCCAGCAGCCAAGGGGGAAACTACGAGCAGTACTTC.